This T cell receptor (beta chain) derives from a study of CD8 T cells in ankylosing spondylitis. Study-wide points: Reportedly, disease-linked clones are significantly enriched in ankylosing spondylitis patients' matched synovial fluid. Characteristic, it appeared, of ankylosing spondylitis blood was a TCR beta motif of roughly eight highly homologous variants. Earlier work had already found some motif variants in reactive arthritis synovial fluid and blood.

This CDR3 has 16 amino acids. The V gene's germline CDR1 is SGHRS and CDR2 YFSETQ. V was clipped by 2 bases and J by 5 bases; unmatched bases: 9. With respect to this clonotype: What it recognizes is unknown.

For TCR beta, libraries came from quantitative 5'-RACE with molecular barcodes. TCRdb used MiXCR to reprocess the 5' RACE reads, holding one entry per CDR3 protein. The table has 750,000 to 850,000 distinct CDR3 sequences, over 9.5% seen once. The chain links TRBV5-1 to TRBJ2-3, with 9 bases that match TRBD1. The specimen was blood, either unsorted or a sorted T cell fraction (not recorded which). This TCR derives from a male donor with ankylosing spondylitis. The CDR3 spells CASSFLTGGSIDTQYF. The CDR3 nucleotides are TGCGCCAGCAGCTTCCTGACAGGGGGGTCAATAGATACGCAGTATTTT.